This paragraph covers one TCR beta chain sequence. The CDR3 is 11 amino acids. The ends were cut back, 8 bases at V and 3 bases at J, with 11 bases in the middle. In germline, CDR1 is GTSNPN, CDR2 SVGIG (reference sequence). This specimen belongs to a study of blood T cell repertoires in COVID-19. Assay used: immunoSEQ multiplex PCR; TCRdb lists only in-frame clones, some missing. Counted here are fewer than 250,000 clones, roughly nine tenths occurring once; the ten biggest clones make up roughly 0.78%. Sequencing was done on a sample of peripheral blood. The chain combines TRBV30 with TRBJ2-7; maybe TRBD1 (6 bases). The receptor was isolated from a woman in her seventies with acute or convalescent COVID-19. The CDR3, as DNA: TGTGCCGGTACAGGGAGCTACGAGCAGTACTTC. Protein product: CAGTGSYEQYF.